The clone carrying this T cell receptor (beta chain) has a single count. Under the authors' procedure: Amplifying reference gene primers gave estimates of nucleated cell counts. Some clones are missing from TCRdb's copy, which holds only in-frame ones; the method was immunoSEQ multiplex PCR. V, J and clone size are those of that table, while D and trimming were read from the DNA. The sample yields 200,000 to 300,000 clones, approximately 90% seen once. This record comes from a study of blood T cell repertoires in COVID-19. Enrolled through a virtual design, the participants were between roughly 18 and 90 years of age and came from around 25 US areas. Among Cohort 3 donors, those recovered had two negative PCRs, clearance, or symptom resolution. This CDR3 is 15 amino acids long. Germline CDR1 SGHVS, CDR2 FQNEAQ. The V gene lost 2 bases and the J gene lost 3 bases, with 13 bases spanning the gap.

The chain joins TRBV7-8 to TRBJ1-1; the D gene is possibly TRBD1 (6 bases). The source is a woman aged 25 to 39 who had recovered from COVID-19. Sequenced input: PBMCs or T cells enriched from blood (not recorded which). This CDR3 is CASSLNRVLDTEAFF. CDR3 sequence (DNA): TGTGCCAGCAGCTTAAACAGGGTGTTGGACACTGAAGCTTTCTTT.